This record concerns one TCR beta chain sequence. Its antigen is as yet unknown. CDR3 size: 14 residues. The V gene's germline CDR1 is SGHAT and CDR2 FQNNGV. The CD45RO-CCR7+CD27+CD95- phenotype denoted naive CD8+ T cells. The data originate from a study of CXCR3-negative and CXCR3-positive naive CD8 T cells. Across the study: Every library held about 1.5 +/- 0.3 million TRB reads, and the total came to some 130 million. Study conclusions and caveats: Naive subsets had comparable surface CD5; TCR strength was inferred from TRB CDR3 properties. Memory, not naive, CXCR3-negative and CXCR3-positive cells differed in TRBV-TRBJ usage. CXCR3-positive naive cells had more hydrophobic TRB CDR3s than CXCR3-negative naive cells.

TRB cDNA was prepared as libraries by UMI-labeled 5' RACE. TCRdb reanalyzed the 5' RACE reads and collapses them to one entry per CDR3 protein, without DNA. The listing records about 150,000 distinct CDR3 sequences. Material for sequencing was naive CXCR3+ CD8+ T cells from blood. Subset reported: CD45RO-CCR7+CD27+CD95- naive CD8+ T cells expressing CXCR3 (TNR3+). The V gene is TRBV11-2, the J gene TRBJ2-7; TCRdb picks TRBD2, but there is no DNA to check that call. This TCR was recovered from a human donor in good health. Some clones in this sample may be carry-over from other donors' samples. The CDR3 reads CASSLRDYSYEQYF.